A selection of T cell receptor beta chains follows, all from one sample in a study of blood T cell repertoires in COVID-19. TCRdb keeps only in-frame clones here, not all; method: immunoSEQ multiplex PCR. The sample records about 300,000 clones, about nine tenths being singletons. Sequencing was done on a sample of peripheral blood. These receptors were collected from a man younger than 35 with active or convalescent COVID-19. Each CDR3 is given with its conserved first and last residue. Each record gives: V gene, J gene, clone size, D gene, CDR3 protein, CDR3 DNA. D genes are given only for firm matches. Part of the rows lack a size; the others show once, few, many or a class for expanded clones.

TRBV24-1	TRBJ2-3	once	NA	CATSDAKGLTDTQYF	TGTGCCACCAGTGATGCGAAAGGACTAACAGATACGCAGTATTTT
TRBV6-1	TRBJ1-1	NA	TRBD1	CASSEAPTGGNTEAFF	TGTGCCAGCAGTGAAGCTCCGACAGGGGGCAACACTGAAGCTTTCTTT
TRBV28	TRBJ2-5	NA	TRBD2	CASSLVGLAGVETQYF	TGTGCCAGCAGTTTAGTGGGACTAGCGGGAGTGGAGACCCAGTACTTC
TRBV2	TRBJ1-3	NA	NA	CATLGGLGNTIYF	TGTGCCACCCTGGGGGGACTGGGAAACACCATATATTTT
TRBV7-9	TRBJ2-3	NA	TRBD2	CASSSPGLAGVGSTDTQYF	TGTGCCAGCAGCTCCCCGGGACTAGCGGGAGTGGGTAGTACAGATACGCAGTATTTT
TRBV18	TRBJ2-3	NA	NA	CASSPEQISTDTQYF	TGTGCCAGCTCACCAGAACAGATTAGCACAGATACGCAGTATTTT
TRBV28	TRBJ1-2	NA	TRBD1	CASSPRTGKNRKGGYTF	TGTGCCAGCAGCCCTCGGACAGGGAAAAACAGGAAGGGTGGCTACACCTTC
TRBV19	TRBJ2-1	once	TRBD2	CASSMASGGLLDEQFF	TGTGCCAGTAGTATGGCTAGCGGGGGCCTTTTGGATGAGCAGTTCTTC
TRBV18	TRBJ2-1	NA	NA	CASSPQGGNEQFF	TGTGCCAGCTCACCCCAAGGGGGCAATGAGCAGTTCTTC
TRBV19	TRBJ2-5	NA	TRBD2	CASSLAGGGETQYF	TGTGCCAGTAGTCTAGCGGGGGGTGGTGAGACCCAGTACTTC
TRBV28	TRBJ1-5	NA	NA	CASGDRQPQHF	TGTGCCAGCGGCGACAGGCAGCCCCAGCATTTT
TRBV27	TRBJ2-2	NA	NA	CASSLLAWTTGELFF	TGTGCCAGCAGTTTACTAGCGTGGACCACCGGGGAGCTGTTTTTT
TRBV6-6	TRBJ1-4	once	TRBD1	CASRWDSATNEKLFF	TGTGCCAGCAGATGGGACAGTGCAACTAATGAAAAACTGTTTTTT
TRBV6-5	TRBJ2-1	NA	TRBD2	CASSYVGGRHNEQFF	TGTGCCAGCAGTTATGTGGGGGGGAGACACAATGAGCAGTTCTTC
TRBV11-2	TRBJ2-3	NA	NA	CASSPRSGSTDTQYF	TGTGCCAGCAGCCCACGGAGCGGGAGCACAGATACGCAGTATTTT
TRBV7-9	TRBJ2-7	NA	NA	CASSFLEDSEQYF	TGTGCCAGCAGCTTTCTCGAGGATAGCGAGCAGTACTTC
TRBV6-1	TRBJ1-3	NA	TRBD1	CASSAYDRGSSGNTIYF	TGTGCCAGCAGTGCCTACGACAGGGGGAGCTCTGGAAACACCATATATTTT
TRBV4-1	TRBJ1-1	once	NA	CASSPGPGTEAFF	TGCGCCAGCAGCCCTGGGCCTGGGACTGAAGCTTTCTTT
TRBV18	TRBJ1-6	NA	TRBD1	CASSPQLGQANSPLHF	TGTGCCAGCTCACCACAGTTGGGACAGGCTAATTCACCCCTCCACTTT
TRBV6-2/TRBV6-3	TRBJ1-5	NA	NA	CAIGPYSNQPQHF	TGTGCCATCGGCCCCTATAGCAATCAGCCCCAGCATTTT
TRBV20-1	TRBJ2-1	NA	TRBD2	CSASSGSTYNEQFF	TGCAGTGCTAGTAGCGGGAGCACCTACAATGAGCAGTTCTTC
TRBV3-1/TRBV3-2	TRBJ2-2	once	TRBD2	CASSQGLAGVMNTGELFF	TGTGCCAGCAGCCAAGGGCTAGCGGGAGTAATGAACACCGGGGAGCTGTTTTTT
TRBV6-1	TRBJ2-1	NA	TRBD1	CASSDLTGSWYNEQFF	TGTGCCAGCAGTGACCTGACAGGGTCTTGGTACAATGAGCAGTTCTTC
TRBV7-8	TRBJ2-1	NA	TRBD1	CASSPVGQSYYNEQFF	TGTGCCAGCAGCCCGGTGGGACAGTCGTACTACAATGAGCAGTTCTTC
TRBV7-9	TRBJ1-1	NA	NA	CASSLYTMNTEAFF	TGTGCCAGCAGCTTATACACAATGAACACTGAAGCTTTCTTT
TRBV28	TRBJ2-1	once	TRBD2	CASSGTGTSGSSWQFF	TGTGCCAGCAGTGGGACTGGGACTAGCGGGAGTAGTTGGCAGTTCTTC
TRBV7-9	TRBJ2-7	NA	NA	CASMRGQSYEQYF	TGTGCCAGCATGCGGGGGCAATCCTACGAGCAGTACTTC
TRBV10-1	TRBJ2-5	NA	NA	CASSDIQGSQETQYF	TGCGCCAGCAGTGACATCCAGGGGTCCCAAGAGACCCAGTACTTC
TRBV7-9	TRBJ1-5	NA	NA	CASSRGRDSNQPQHF	TGTGCCAGCAGCCGAGGACGGGATAGCAATCAGCCCCAGCATTTT
TRBV5-1	TRBJ2-3	NA	TRBD2	CASSRTSGTDTQYF	TGCGCCAGCAGCCGGACTAGCGGCACAGATACGCAGTATTTT
TRBV7-8	TRBJ2-7	NA	TRBD1	CASSLEVWTGGRGYEQYF	TGTGCCAGCAGCTTGGAAGTCTGGACAGGGGGTAGAGGGTACGAGCAGTACTTC
TRBV9	TRBJ2-3	NA	NA	CASSVGGQGTDTQYF	TGTGCCAGCAGCGTAGGGGGCCAAGGGACAGATACGCAGTATTTT
TRBV28	TRBJ1-4	NA	NA	CASSLGGGGEKLFF	TGTGCCAGCAGTTTGGGCGGCGGGGGCGAAAAACTGTTTTTT
TRBV19	TRBJ1-1	NA	TRBD1	CASSLRQGGTLNTEAFF	TGTGCCAGTAGTCTCCGACAGGGGGGGACATTGAACACTGAAGCTTTCTTT
TRBV3-1/TRBV3-2	TRBJ2-3	NA	TRBD2	CASSQEPRLAGATDTQYF	TGTGCCAGCAGCCAAGAGCCCCGCCTAGCGGGAGCGACGGATACGCAGTATTTT
TRBV11-2	TRBJ2-7	NA	NA	CASRSGTYEQYF	TGTGCCAGCAGATCAGGGACCTACGAGCAGTACTTC
TRBV9	TRBJ2-2	NA	TRBD1	CASSALGQGAGTGELFF	TGTGCCAGCAGCGCCTTGGGACAGGGGGCAGGGACCGGGGAGCTGTTTTTT
TRBV29-1	TRBJ1-2	NA	NA	CSVRLDGAGRYGYTF	TGCAGCGTTAGACTTGACGGAGCGGGCCGCTATGGCTACACCTTC
TRBV27	TRBJ1-2	NA	TRBD1	CATLPALRQGLLYGYTF	TGTGCCACCTTACCCGCTTTGAGACAGGGACTGCTCTATGGCTACACCTTC
TRBV5-4	TRBJ2-5	NA	TRBD1	CASSLGSGGVETQYF	TGTGCCAGCAGCTTGGGTTCAGGGGGCGTAGAGACCCAGTACTTC
TRBV19	TRBJ2-7	NA	NA	CASSIGPGWRDEQYF	TGTGCCAGTAGTATAGGCCCCGGTTGGCGGGACGAGCAGTACTTC
TRBV2	TRBJ2-7	NA	TRBD1	CASQGAIYEQYF	TGTGCCAGCCAGGGGGCTATCTACGAGCAGTACTTC